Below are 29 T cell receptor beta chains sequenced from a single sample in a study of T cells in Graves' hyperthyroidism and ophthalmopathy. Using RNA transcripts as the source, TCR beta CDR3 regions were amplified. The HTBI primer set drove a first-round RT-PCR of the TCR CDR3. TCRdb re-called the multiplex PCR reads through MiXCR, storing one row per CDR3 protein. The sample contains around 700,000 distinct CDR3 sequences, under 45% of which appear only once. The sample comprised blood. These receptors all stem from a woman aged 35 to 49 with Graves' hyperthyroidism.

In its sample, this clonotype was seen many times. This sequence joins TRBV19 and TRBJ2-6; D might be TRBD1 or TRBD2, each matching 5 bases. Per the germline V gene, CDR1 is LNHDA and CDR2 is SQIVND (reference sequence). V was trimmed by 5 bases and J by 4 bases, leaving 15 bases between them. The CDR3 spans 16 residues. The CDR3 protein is CASSPGRRSGANVLTF. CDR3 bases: TGTGCCAGTAGTCCGGGACGGAGGTCAGGGGCCAACGTCCTGACTTTC.

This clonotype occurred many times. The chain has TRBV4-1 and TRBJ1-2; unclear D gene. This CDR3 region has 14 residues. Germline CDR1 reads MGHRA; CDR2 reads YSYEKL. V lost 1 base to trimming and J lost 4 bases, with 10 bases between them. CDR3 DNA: TGCGCCAGCAGCCAAGTTGGTGGAGTCTATGGCTACACCTTC. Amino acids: CASSQVGGVYGYTF.

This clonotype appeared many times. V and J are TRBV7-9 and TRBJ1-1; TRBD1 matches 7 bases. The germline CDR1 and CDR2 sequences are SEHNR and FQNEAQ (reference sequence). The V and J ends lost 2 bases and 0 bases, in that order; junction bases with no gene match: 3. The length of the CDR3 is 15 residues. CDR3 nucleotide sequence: TGTGCCAGCAGCTTACACAGGGGAGTGAACACTGAAGCTTTCTTT. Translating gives CASSLHRGVNTEAFF. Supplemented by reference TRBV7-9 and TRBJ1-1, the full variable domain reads DTGVSQNPRHKITKRGQNVTFRCDPISEHNRLYWYRQTLGQGPEFLTYFQNEAQLEKSRLLSDRFSAERPKGSFSTLEIQRTEQGDSAMYLCASSLHRGVNTEAFFGQGTRLTVV.

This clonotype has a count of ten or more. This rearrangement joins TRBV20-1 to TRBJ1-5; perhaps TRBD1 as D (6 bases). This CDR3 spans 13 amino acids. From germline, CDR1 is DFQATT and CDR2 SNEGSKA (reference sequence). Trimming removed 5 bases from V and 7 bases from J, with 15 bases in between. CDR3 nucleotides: TGCAGTGCTCAAGGGGGGTGGGGACAGCCCCAGCATTTT. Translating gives CSAQGGWGQPQHF.

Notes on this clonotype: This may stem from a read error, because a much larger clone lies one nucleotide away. CDR3 bases: TGTGCCGGCAGCGTAGCCGGGACCTTGCGGACTGAAGCTTTCTTT. Translating gives CAGSVAGTLRTEAFF. The chain has TRBV9 and TRBJ1-1; D might be TRBD1 (5 bases). This CDR3 comprises 15 residues. Per the germline V gene, CDR1 is SGDLS and CDR2 is YYNGEE.

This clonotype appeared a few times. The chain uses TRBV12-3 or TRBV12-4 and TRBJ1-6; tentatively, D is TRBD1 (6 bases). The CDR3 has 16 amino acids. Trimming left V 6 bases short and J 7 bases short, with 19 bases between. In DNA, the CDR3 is TGTGCCAGCAGCCGATGGGGGGGCTTGCGGAATTCACCCCTCCACTTT. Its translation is CASSRWGGLRNSPLHF.

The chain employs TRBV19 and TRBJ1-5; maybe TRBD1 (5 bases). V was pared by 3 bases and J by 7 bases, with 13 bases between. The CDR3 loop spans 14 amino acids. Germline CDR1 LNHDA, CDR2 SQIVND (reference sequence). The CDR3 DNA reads TGTGCCAGTAGTATCCAGGGTTTCGGCCAGCCCCAGCATTTT. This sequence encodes CASSIQGFGQPQHF.

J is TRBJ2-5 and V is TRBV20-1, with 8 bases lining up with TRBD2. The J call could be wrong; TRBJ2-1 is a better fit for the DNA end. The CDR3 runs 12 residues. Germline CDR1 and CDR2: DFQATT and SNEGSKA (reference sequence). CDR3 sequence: CSARETSAEQFF. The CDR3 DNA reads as TGCAGTGCTAGAGAGACTAGCGCAGAGCAGTTCTTC.

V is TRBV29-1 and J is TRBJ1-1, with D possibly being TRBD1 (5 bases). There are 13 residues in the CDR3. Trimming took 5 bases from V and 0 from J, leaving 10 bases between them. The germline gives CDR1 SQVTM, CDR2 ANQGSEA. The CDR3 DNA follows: TGCAGCGTTTCGGGACGTATGAACACTGAAGCTTTCTTT. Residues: CSVSGRMNTEAFF.

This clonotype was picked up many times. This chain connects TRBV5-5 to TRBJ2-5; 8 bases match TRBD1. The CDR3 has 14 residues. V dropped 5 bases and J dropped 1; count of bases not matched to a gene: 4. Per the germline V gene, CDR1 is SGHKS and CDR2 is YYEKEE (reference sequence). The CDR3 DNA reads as TGTGCCAGCAGGCCGGACAGGGCCCAAGAGACCCAGTACTTC. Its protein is CASRPDRAQETQYF.

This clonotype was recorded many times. The CDR3 reads CATSRDQGGYEQYF. In DNA form, the CDR3 reads TGTGCCACCAGCAGAGATCAGGGGGGCTACGAGCAGTACTTC. V usage is TRBV15 and J usage is TRBJ2-7; D may be TRBD1 (7 bases). Per germline, CDR1 LNHNV and CDR2 YYDKDF (reference sequence). Trimming left V 0 bases short and J 3 bases short, with 9 bases between. The CDR3 covers 14 residues.

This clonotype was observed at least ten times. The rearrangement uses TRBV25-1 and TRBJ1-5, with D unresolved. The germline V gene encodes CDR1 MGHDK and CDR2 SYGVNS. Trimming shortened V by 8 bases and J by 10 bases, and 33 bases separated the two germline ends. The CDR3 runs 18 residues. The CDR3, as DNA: TGTGCCAGCCACTGTTGGGCCTCAAAACCATCCTCGATCAGCCCCCAGCATTTT. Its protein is CASHCWASKPSSISPQHF.

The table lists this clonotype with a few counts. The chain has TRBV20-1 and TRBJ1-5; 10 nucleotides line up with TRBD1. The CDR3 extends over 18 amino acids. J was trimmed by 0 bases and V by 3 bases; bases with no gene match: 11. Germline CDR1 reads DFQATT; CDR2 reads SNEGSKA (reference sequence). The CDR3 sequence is CSARAKTGGTYSNQPQHF. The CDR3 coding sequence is TGCAGTGCTAGGGCAAAGACAGGGGGCACCTATAGCAATCAGCCCCAGCATTTT.

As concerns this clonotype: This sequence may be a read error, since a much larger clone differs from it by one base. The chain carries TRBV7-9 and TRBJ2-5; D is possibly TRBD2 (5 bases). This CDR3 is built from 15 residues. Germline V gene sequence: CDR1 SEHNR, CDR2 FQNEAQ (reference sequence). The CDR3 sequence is CVSSLAISAGETQYF. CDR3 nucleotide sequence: TGTGTCAGCAGCTTAGCGATAAGCGCCGGGGAGACCCAGTACTTC.

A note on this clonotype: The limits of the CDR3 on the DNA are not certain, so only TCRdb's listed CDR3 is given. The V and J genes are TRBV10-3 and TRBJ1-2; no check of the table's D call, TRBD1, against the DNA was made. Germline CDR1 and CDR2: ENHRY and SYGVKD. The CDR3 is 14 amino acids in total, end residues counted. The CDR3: CAISEIRVASGNTF.

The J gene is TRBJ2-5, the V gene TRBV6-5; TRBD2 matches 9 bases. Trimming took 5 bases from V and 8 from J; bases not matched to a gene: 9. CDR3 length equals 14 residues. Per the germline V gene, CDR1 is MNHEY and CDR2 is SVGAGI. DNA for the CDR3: TGTGCCAGCAGTAACCCAGTCCTAGCGGGAACCCAGTACTTC. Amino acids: CASSNPVLAGTQYF.

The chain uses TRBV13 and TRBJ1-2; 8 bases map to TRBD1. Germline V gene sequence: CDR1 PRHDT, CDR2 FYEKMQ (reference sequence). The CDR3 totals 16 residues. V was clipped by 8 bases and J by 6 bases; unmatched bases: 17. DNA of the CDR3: TGTGCCAGCTCACCTGCAAGGGGACAGGCGCTGGATGGCTACACCTTC. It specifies CASSPARGQALDGYTF. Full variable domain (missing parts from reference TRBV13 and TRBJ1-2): AAGVIQSPRHLIKEKRETATLKCYPIPRHDTVYWYQQGPGQDPQFLISFYEKMQSDKGSIPDRFSAQQFSDYHSELNMSSLELGDSALYFCASSPARGQALDGYTFGSGTRLTVV.

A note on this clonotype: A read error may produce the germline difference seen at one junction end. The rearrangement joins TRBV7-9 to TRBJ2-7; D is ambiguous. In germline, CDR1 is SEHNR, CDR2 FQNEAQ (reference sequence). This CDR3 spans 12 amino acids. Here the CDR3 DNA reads TGTGCCAGCAGCTTAGACAGCTACGAGCGGTACTTC. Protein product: CASSLDSYERYF.

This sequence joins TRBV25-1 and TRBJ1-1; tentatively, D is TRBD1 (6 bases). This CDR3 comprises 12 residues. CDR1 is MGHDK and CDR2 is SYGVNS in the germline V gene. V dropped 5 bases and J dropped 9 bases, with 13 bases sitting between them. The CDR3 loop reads CASSPRTAQAFF. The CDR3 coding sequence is TGTGCCAGCAGTCCTCGGACAGCCCAAGCTTTCTTT.

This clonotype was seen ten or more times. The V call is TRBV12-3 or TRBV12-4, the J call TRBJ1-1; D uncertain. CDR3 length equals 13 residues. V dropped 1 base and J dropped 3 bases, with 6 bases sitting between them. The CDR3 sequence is CASSLGADTEAFF. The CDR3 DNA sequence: TGTGCCAGCAGTTTAGGGGCGGACACTGAAGCTTTCTTT.

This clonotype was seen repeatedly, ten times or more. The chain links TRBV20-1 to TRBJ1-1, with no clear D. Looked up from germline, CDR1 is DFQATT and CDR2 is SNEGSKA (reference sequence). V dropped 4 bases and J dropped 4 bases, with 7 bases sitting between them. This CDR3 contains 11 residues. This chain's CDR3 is CSAMPSTEAFF. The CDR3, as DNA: TGCAGTGCTATGCCTAGCACTGAAGCTTTCTTT.

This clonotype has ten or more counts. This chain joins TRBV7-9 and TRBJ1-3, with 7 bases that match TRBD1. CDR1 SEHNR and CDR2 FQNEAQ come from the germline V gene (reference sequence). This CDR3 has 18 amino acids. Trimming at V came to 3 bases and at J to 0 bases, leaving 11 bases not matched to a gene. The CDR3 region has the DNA TGTGCCAGCAGCTTGGAGTATCGGGACAGCTCCTCTGGAAACACCATATATTTT. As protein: CASSLEYRDSSSGNTIYF.

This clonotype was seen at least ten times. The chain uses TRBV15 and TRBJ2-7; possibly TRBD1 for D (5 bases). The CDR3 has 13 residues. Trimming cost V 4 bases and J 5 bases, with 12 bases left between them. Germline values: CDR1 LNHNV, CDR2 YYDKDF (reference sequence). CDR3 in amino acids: CATSKQANHEQYF. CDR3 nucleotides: TGTGCCACCAGCAAACAGGCCAACCACGAGCAGTACTTC.

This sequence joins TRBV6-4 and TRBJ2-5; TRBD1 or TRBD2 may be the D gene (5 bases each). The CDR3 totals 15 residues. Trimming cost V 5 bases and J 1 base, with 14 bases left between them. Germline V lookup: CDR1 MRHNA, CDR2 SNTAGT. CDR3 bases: TGTGCCAGCAGTCCTGTAGCCGGGACCCAAGAGACCCAGTACTTC. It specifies CASSPVAGTQETQYF.

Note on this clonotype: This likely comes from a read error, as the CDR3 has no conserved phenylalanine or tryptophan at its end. CDR3 sequence (DNA): TGCAGTGCTAGTGACGGGACGTACCAAGCTTTCCTT. It is translated as CSASDGTYQAFL. This chain joins TRBV20-1 and TRBJ1-1, with D perhaps TRBD1 (5 bases). V shed 3 bases and J shed 9 bases, with 14 bases lying between them. The CDR3 consists of 12 residues. Germline lookup yields CDR1 DFQATT and CDR2 SNEGSKA (reference sequence).

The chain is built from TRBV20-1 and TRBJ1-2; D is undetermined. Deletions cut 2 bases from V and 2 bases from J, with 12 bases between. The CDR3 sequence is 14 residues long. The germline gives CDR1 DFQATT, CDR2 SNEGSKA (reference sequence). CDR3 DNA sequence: TGCAGTGCTAGATCCCGAACCGACAACTATGGCTACACCTTC. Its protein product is CSARSRTDNYGYTF.

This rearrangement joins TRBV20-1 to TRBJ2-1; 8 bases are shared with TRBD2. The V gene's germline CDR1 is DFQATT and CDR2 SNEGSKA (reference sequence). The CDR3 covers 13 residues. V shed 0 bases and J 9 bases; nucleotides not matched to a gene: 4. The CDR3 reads CSARDRGGSEQFF. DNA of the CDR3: TGCAGTGCTAGAGATCGGGGGGGGAGTGAGCAGTTCTTC.

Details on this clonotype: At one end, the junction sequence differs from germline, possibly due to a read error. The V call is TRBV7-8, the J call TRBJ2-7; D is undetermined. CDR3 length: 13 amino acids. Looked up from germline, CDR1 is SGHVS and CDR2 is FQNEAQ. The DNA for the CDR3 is TGTACCAGCAGCCCTCCGTCACGGTACGAGCAGTACTTC. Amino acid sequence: CTSSPPSRYEQYF. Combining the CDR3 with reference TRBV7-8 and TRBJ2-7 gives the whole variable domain GAGVSQSPRYKVAKRGQDVALRCDPISGHVSLFWYQQALGQGPEFLTYFQNEAQLDKSGLPSDRFFAERPEGSVSTLKIQRTQQEDSAVYLCTSSPPSRYEQYFGPGTRLTVT.

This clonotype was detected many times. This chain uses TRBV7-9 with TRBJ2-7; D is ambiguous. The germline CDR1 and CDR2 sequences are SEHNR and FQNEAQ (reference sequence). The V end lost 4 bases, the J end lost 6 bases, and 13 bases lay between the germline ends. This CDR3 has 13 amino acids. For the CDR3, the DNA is TGTGCCAGCAGCTCCCCTAGTTTGAGCGAGCAGTACTTC. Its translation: CASSSPSLSEQYF.